The T cell receptor (beta chain) described here comes from a study of beta chain features in type 1 diabetes (dated by TCRdb to 2016 to 2018). Regarding the complete study: Mean age, gender distribution, total cell number and subset yield were not different between patients and healthy donors. A total of some 100,000,000 sorted cells were examined across all samples, and the number of cells per subset was strongly correlated with RNA yield. In the study, recently diagnosed type 1 diabetes patients and matched healthy donors were compared on the TCRB repertoires of their sorted circulating CD4+ T cell subsets. Naive and central memory subsets were obtained from all 30 or so donors, but regulatory and stem cell-like memory subsets were isolated from only 8 patients and roughly eight healthy donors.

A single peripheral blood draw of around 120 mL on average was collected from each donor into heparinised tubes. Naive, central memory, regulatory and stem cell-like memory CD4+ T cells were sorted on a BD FACSAria II using a panel including CD45RO, CCR7, CD25, CD127, CD95 and CD27. A purity above 95% was achieved for all sorted populations. PBMCs were isolated right away by Lymphoprep density gradient centrifugation and were stained directly, without culture. To minimize batch effects, samples were stained and sorted in pairs, one healthy donor with one patient per experiment. The entire isolated RNA was reverse transcribed using the High Capacity cDNA Reverse Transcription Kit, and thus expressed TCRB transcripts were sequenced. Naive, central memory and regulatory T cell samples underwent deep immunoSEQ sequencing, averaging roughly 3.4 million total reads per sample. After sorted cells were lysed in RLT buffer, RNA was extracted with DNase-treated RNeasy Micro or Mini kits, with the choice depending on cell number. Each cell subset was processed on its own to prevent cross-contamination, while patient and healthy donor samples were processed together. The immunoSEQ multiplex PCR was used to amplify TCRB sequences from cDNA, generating 87-bp fragments that spanned the CDR3 region. Sequencing of the amplicons was done on the Illumina HiSeq platform. The authors' analysis ran thus. Synthetic template baselines were used to correct PCR bias computationally, reads within Hamming distance 2 were collapsed, and singletons that could not be merged were discarded. Reads were aligned against IMGT to assign V, D and J genes, CDR3 length and insertions or deletions at six rearrangement sites. Within each subset, clonotype counts were normalized to sorted cell number, and only after that were true diversity and Gini coefficients computed with the tcR R package. The overlap coefficient, calculated on TCRB nucleotide sequences, was used to measure repertoire sharing. As a proxy for the pre-selection repertoire, out-of-frame TCRB sequences from naive cells were analyzed. This immuneACCESS table, as held by TCRdb, lists in-frame sequences with V and J called but not all clones. Of the missing ones, under half trace to an unresolved V gene in checked studies; the others have no known cause. V, J and clone size were drawn from that table, and D and trimming were deduced from the DNA. The sample has about 330,000 clones on record, 8% to 13% of them singletons. About 0.015% of the sample comes from the top ten.

Trimming accounts for 5 bases at V and 1 base at J, while the number of junction bases matched to no gene is 6. Taken from the germline V gene (reference sequence), the CDR1 and CDR2 loops are LNHDA and SQIVND. The CDR3 numbers 15 residues from cysteine through phenylalanine. Only the CDR3 region is kept as DNA, spanning 45 bases read in frame from base 1. Note on this clone: What this receptor recognizes is not known. Within one base of it there is no much larger clone, and no base qualities were kept.

What the research found in general, with its limitations: Shorter templates might have been favored by PCR, but patient and control samples were amplified and corrected together, so both groups would have been affected equally by any skew. Naive, central memory and regulatory TCRB repertoires appeared more similar among patients than among healthy donors. Type 1 diabetes patients showed a moderate but significant shortening of TCRB CDR3 length in all four CD4+ subsets. At VDJ recombination sites, patients with type 1 diabetes made fewer insertions and deleted more nucleotides, a pattern implying thymic rearrangement abnormalities. Because small numbers of individuals were included in the HLA sub-analyses, any influence of HLA type on TCRB rearrangement was left unresolved. Because cDNA was sequenced instead of genomic DNA, highly expressing activated cells could be over-represented, though the groups showed no difference in activation or CD3 levels.

The clonotype originates from a woman aged 30 to 39 in good health. The chain employs TRBV19 and TRBJ2-7, and 9 bases in between align with TRBD1. Input material: naive CD4+ T cells from blood. Read against the paper, the sample's cell subset or site label means: true naive CD4+ T cells. The DNA reads TGTGCCAGTAGTGCAACCGGGACAGGGTCCTACGAGCAGTACTTC. The resulting protein is CASSATGTGSYEQYF.